These 20 T cell receptor beta chains came from one sample sequenced in a study of T-cell reconstitution after alpha-beta-depleted transplantation in children. Unique molecular identifiers were incorporated into the prepared TCRbeta library. TCRdb itself ran the PCR reads through MiXCR, one entry per CDR3 protein. The data hold 250,000 to 400,000 distinct CDR3 sequences, with more than 20% observed a single time. The sample in question was PBMCs, mostly from graft donor cells, obtained 180 days after TCRalphabeta/CD19-depleted stem cell transplant. The receptors were sampled from a male patient between 10 and 17 years old who had a stem cell transplant for acute lymphoblastic leukemia, so the T cells may come from the graft donor.

The chain is built from TRBV5-1 and TRBJ2-2; TRBD2 matches at 9 bases. Trimming at V came to 2 bases and at J to 3 bases, leaving 2 bases not matched to a gene. This CDR3 has 15 residues. Germline CDR1 SGHRS, CDR2 YFSETQ. This CDR3 reads CASSLIAGDTGELFF. Here the CDR3 DNA reads TGCGCCAGCAGCTTAATAGCGGGAGACACCGGGGAGCTGTTTTTT.

The genes are TRBV10-2 and TRBJ2-5; TRBD2 is a possible D gene (5 bases). Per the germline V gene, CDR1 is WSHSY and CDR2 is SAAADI. V was trimmed by 3 bases and J by 5 bases, leaving 19 bases between them. CDR3 length equals 16 residues. This CDR3 is CASSERLLVGEETQYF. CDR3 nucleotide sequence: TGCGCCAGCAGTGAACGCCTACTAGTAGGAGAGGAGACCCAGTACTTC.

This clonotype was seen more than once but under ten times. The CDR3 spells CASSPPWASESTDTQYF. In DNA, the CDR3 is TGTGCCAGCAGCCCTCCGTGGGCGAGCGAGAGCACAGATACGCAGTATTTT. The J gene is TRBJ2-3, the V gene TRBV3-1, with D unclear. This CDR3 has 17 residues. The ends were cut back, 4 bases at V and 0 bases at J, with 17 bases in the middle. In germline, CDR1 is LGHDT, CDR2 YNNKEL (reference sequence).

The chain employs TRBV7-2 and TRBJ1-2, with D unresolved. V was cut by 4 bases and J by 7 bases, with 13 bases left in between. This CDR3 has 13 amino acids. Germline V gene lookup returns CDR1 SGHTA and CDR2 FQGNSA. The CDR3 spells CASSSLRTAGYTF. The CDR3 nucleotides read TGTGCCAGCAGCTCTCTACGGACGGCTGGCTACACCTTC.

This clonotype has just a few counts. In nucleotides, the CDR3 is TGTGCCAGCAGTCAACCTTACGAGCAGTACTTC. As protein: CASSQPYEQYF. V usage is TRBV28 and J usage is TRBJ2-7; D is uncertain. The ends were cut back, 5 bases at V and 4 bases at J, with 6 bases in the middle. The CDR3 runs to 11 residues. Germline lookup yields CDR1 MDHEN and CDR2 SYDVKM.

The chain recombines TRBV6-5 with TRBJ1-2; D not resolved. The V gene lost 0 bases and the J gene lost 0 bases, with 2 bases spanning the gap. The CDR3 is 13 amino acids. In germline, CDR1 is MNHEY, CDR2 SVGAGI. The DNA of the CDR3 is TGTGCCAGCAGTTACTCGTCTAACTATGGCTACACCTTC. Amino acids: CASSYSSNYGYTF.

This clonotype turned up a few times. This chain uses TRBV7-3 with TRBJ2-1; 9 nucleotides line up with TRBD2. CDR3 size: 15 residues. The trim removed 5 bases at V and 7 bases at J, leaving 9 bases unmatched. The germline V gene has CDR1 SGHTA and CDR2 FQGTGA. The CDR3 is CASSTGTSRSNEQFF. CDR3 DNA: TGTGCCAGCAGCACCGGGACTAGCCGGTCTAATGAGCAGTTCTTC.

The V and J genes are TRBV5-1 and TRBJ2-2; a possible D gene is TRBD1 (7 bases). The CDR3 length is 14 residues. Deletions cut 4 bases from V and 6 bases from J, with 13 bases between. CDR1 SGHRS and CDR2 YFSETQ come from the germline V gene. The CDR3 protein is CASSDREASGELFF. The CDR3 coding sequence is TGCGCCAGCAGCGACAGGGAGGCCTCCGGGGAGCTGTTTTTT.

This rearrangement joins TRBV5-1 to TRBJ2-1; TRBD2 matches at 8 bases. In germline, CDR1 is SGHRS, CDR2 YFSETQ. The CDR3 consists of 16 residues. The J segment lost 3 bases and the V segment lost 1 base, leaving 6 bases of the junction unmatched. CDR3: CASSLPPTSDYNEQFF. CDR3 nucleotide sequence: TGCGCCAGCAGCTTGCCCCCGACTAGCGACTACAATGAGCAGTTCTTC.

This clonotype occurred a few times. The chain is built from TRBV3-1 and TRBJ2-1; 8 bases fit TRBD2. Germline values: CDR1 LGHDT, CDR2 YNNKEL (reference sequence). CDR3 length: 16 amino acids. V was pared by 1 base and J by 2 bases, with 4 bases of the junction left unmatched. CDR3 in DNA: TGTGCCAGCAGCCAAGGGGCGGGAGGCGCCTACAATGAGCAGTTCTTC. Amino acids: CASSQGAGGAYNEQFF.

The chain joins TRBV12-3 or TRBV12-4 to TRBJ1-3; D ambiguous. V lost 2 bases and J 0 bases, leaving 8 bases between the germline ends. The CDR3 consists of 15 residues. The CDR3 DNA reads as TGTGCCAGCAGTTTACGTGGTCTCTCTGGAAACACCATATATTTT. It translates to CASSLRGLSGNTIYF.

This clonotype was detected only a few times. J is TRBJ2-1 and V is TRBV7-3, with 13 bases lining up with TRBD2. Losses at the gene ends were 4 bases for V and 4 bases for J; bases not matched to a gene: 13. This CDR3 contains 19 residues. Germline CDR1 and CDR2: SGHTA and FQGTGA. CDR3 sequence reads: CASSSDRGPGLAGYNEQFF. The CDR3 DNA follows: TGTGCCAGCAGCTCCGACAGGGGCCCGGGACTAGCGGGATACAATGAGCAGTTCTTC.

The chain carries TRBV3-1 and TRBJ2-1, with TRBD2 matching over 8 bases. The CDR3 contains 16 residues. Germline V gene lookup returns CDR1 LGHDT and CDR2 YNNKEL (reference sequence). The junction had 11 bases not matched to a gene; V was cut back by 3 bases and J by 7 bases. The CDR3 loop is CASSQPGSGSMNEQFF. The CDR3 DNA reads as TGTGCCAGCAGCCAGCCTGGGAGCGGGAGTATGAATGAGCAGTTCTTC.

Only one count was recorded for this clonotype. Relative to the germline gene, one junction end is altered; a read error may explain this. The gene calls are TRBV25-1 and TRBJ2-5; TRBD1 is a possible D gene (6 bases). Germline CDR1 is MGHDK and CDR2 is SYGVNS. The CDR3 consists of 12 residues. CDR3 in DNA: TGTGCCAGCAGGCAGGGGCGAGAGGCCCAGTACTTC. It encodes CASRQGREAQYF.

This clonotype has at least ten counts. J is TRBJ2-7 and V is TRBV20-1; TRBD1 might be the D (6 bases). Trimming removed 2 bases from V and 7 bases from J, with 18 bases in between. The length of the CDR3 is 14 residues. Germline-derived CDR1 and CDR2 are DFQATT and SNEGSKA (reference sequence). As DNA, the CDR3 is TGCAGTGCTAGAACGGCAGGGGCAACGGGAGAGCAGTACTTC. It specifies CSARTAGATGEQYF.

This clonotype was seen more than once but under ten times. The genes are TRBV20-1 and TRBJ1-6; D unresolved. The germline V gene encodes CDR1 DFQATT and CDR2 SNEGSKA (reference sequence). The CDR3 totals 15 residues. The V end lost 0 bases, the J end lost 0 bases, and 6 bases lay between the germline ends. The CDR3 bases are TGCAGTGCTAGAGATGACGGCTCCTATAATTCACCCCTCCACTTT. It translates to CSARDDGSYNSPLHF.

The V call is TRBV20-1, the J call TRBJ1-1; weak D call: TRBD1 (5 bases). Germline lookup yields CDR1 DFQATT and CDR2 SNEGSKA (reference sequence). V lost 0 bases and J lost 4, with 9 bases in between. The CDR3 is made up of 13 amino acids. The CDR3 loop is CSAREGPSTEAFF. CDR3 DNA sequence: TGCAGTGCTAGAGAGGGACCATCCACTGAAGCTTTCTTT.

This clonotype came up many times. V is TRBV27 and J is TRBJ2-7, with TRBD1 matching over 7 bases. The CDR3 is made up of 14 amino acids. Germline CDR1 is MNHEY and CDR2 is SMNVEV (reference sequence). V dropped 5 bases and J dropped 0; count of bases not matched to a gene: 4. DNA of the CDR3: TGTGCCAGCAGTCCCAGGGGGAGCTCCTACGAGCAGTACTTC. Translated, it gives CASSPRGSSYEQYF.

This rearrangement joins TRBV5-1 to TRBJ2-1, with 9 positions matching TRBD2. The CDR3 totals 15 residues. The V gene end was trimmed by 5 bases and the J gene end by 10 bases; junction bases not matched to a gene: 13. The germline V gene has CDR1 SGHRS and CDR2 YFSETQ. CDR3 region: CASSPPGLAVSEQFF. The DNA of the CDR3 is TGCGCCAGCAGTCCGCCGGGACTAGCAGTATCGGAGCAGTTCTTC.

This clonotype was detected a few times. The chain links TRBV7-3 to TRBJ2-5, with 9 nucleotides matching TRBD1. CDR1 is SGHTA, CDR2 FQGTGA, per germline. This CDR3 is built from 15 residues. J was trimmed by 2 bases and V by 2 bases; bases with no gene match: 3. The CDR3 bases are TGTGCCAGCAGCTTAGGAGACAGGGGGCAAGAGACCCAGTACTTC. Translated, it gives CASSLGDRGQETQYF.